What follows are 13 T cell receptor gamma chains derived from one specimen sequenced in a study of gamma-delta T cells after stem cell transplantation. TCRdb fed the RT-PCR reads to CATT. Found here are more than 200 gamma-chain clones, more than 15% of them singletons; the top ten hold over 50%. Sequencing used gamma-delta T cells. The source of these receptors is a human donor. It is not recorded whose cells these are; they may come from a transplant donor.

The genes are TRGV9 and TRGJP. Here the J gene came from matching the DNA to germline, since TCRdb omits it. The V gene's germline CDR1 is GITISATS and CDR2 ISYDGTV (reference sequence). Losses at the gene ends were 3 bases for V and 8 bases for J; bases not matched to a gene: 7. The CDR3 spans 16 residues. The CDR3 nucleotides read TGTGCCTTGTGGGAGTCTATAAAGTTGGGCAAAAAAATCAAGGTATTT. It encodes CALWESIKLGKKIKVF.

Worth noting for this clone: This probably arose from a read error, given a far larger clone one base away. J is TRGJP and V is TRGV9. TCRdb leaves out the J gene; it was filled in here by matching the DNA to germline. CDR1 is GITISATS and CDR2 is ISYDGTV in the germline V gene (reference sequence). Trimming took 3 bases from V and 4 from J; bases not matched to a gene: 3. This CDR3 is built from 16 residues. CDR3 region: CALWEPQELGKKIKVF. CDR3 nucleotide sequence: TGTGCCTTGTGGGAGCCACAAGAGTTGGGCAAAAAAATCAAGGTATTT.

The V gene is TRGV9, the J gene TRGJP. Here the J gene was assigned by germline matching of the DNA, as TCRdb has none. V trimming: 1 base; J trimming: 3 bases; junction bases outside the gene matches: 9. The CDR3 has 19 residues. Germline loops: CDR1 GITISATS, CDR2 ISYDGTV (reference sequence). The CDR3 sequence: CALWEVLGKQELGKKIKVF. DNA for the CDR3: TGTGCCTTGTGGGAGGTACTCGGCAAGCAAGAGTTGGGCAAAAAAATCAAGGTATTT.

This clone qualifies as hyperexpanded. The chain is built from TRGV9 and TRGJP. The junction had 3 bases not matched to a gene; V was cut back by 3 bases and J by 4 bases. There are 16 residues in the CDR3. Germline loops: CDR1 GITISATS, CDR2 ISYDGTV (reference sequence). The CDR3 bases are TGTGCCTTGTGGGAGCTACAAGAGTTGGGCAAAAAAATCAAGGTATTT. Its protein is CALWELQELGKKIKVF.

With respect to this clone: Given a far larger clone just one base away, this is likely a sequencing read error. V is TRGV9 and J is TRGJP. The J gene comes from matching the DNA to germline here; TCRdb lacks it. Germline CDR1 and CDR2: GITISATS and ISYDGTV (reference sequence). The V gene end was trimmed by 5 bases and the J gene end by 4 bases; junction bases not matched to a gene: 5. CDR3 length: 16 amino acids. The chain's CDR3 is CALWGLQELGKKIKVF. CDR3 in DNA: TGTGCCTTGTGGGGGCTACAAGAGTTGGGCAAAAAAATCAAGGTATTT.

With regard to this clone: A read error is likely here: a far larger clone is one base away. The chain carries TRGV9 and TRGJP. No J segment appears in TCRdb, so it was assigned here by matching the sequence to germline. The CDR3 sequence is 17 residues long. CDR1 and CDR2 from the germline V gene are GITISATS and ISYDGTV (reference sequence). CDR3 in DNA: TGTGCCTTGTGGGAGGTGTTGGGAGAGTTGAGCAAAAAAATCAAGGTATTT. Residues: CALWEVLGELSKKIKVF.

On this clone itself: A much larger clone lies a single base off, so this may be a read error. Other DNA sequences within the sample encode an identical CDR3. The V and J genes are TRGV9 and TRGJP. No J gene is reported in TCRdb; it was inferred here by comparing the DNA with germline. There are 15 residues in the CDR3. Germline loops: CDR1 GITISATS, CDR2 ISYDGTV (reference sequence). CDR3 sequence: CALWESELGKKIKVF. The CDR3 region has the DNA TGCGCCTTGTGGGAGTCCGAGTTGGGCAAAAAAATCAAGGTATTT.

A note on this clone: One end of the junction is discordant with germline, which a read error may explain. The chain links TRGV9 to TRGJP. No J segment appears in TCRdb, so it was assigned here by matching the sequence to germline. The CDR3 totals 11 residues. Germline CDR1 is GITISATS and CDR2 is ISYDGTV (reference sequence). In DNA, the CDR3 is TGCGCGAGTTGGGCAAAAAAAATCAAGGTATTT. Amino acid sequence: CASWAKKIKVF.

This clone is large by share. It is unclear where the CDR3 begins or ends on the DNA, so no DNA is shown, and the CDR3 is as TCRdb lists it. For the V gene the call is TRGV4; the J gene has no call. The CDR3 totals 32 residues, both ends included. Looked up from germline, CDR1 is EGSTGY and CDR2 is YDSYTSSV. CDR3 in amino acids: CATWDGPFIIRNSLAVEQHLLSQVSIGRIQHF.

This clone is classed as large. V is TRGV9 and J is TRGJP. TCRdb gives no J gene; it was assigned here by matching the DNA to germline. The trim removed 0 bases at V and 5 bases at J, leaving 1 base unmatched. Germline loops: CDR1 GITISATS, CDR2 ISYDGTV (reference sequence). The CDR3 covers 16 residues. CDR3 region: CALWEVKELGKKIKVF. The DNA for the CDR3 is TGTGCCTTGTGGGAGGTGAAAGAGTTGGGCAAAAAAATCAAGGTATTT.

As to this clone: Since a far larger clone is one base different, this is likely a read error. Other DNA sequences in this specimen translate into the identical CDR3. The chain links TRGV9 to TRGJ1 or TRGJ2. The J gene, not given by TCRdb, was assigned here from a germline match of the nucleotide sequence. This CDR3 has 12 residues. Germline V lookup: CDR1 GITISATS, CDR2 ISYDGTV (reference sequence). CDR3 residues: CALWEAYYKKLF. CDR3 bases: TGTGCCCTGTGGGAGGCTTATTATAAGAAACTCTTT.

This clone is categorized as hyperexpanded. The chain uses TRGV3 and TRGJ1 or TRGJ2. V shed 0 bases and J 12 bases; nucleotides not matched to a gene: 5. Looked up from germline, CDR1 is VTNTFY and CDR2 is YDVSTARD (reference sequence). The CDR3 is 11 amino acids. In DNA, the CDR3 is TGTGCCACCTGGGACAGGCCTACGAAACTCTTT. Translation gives CATWDRPTKLF.

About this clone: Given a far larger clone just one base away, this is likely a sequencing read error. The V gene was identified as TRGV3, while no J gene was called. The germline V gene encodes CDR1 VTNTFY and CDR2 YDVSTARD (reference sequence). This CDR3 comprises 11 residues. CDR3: CATWDRPTRLF. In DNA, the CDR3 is TGTGCCACCTGGGACAGGCCTACGAGACTCTTT.